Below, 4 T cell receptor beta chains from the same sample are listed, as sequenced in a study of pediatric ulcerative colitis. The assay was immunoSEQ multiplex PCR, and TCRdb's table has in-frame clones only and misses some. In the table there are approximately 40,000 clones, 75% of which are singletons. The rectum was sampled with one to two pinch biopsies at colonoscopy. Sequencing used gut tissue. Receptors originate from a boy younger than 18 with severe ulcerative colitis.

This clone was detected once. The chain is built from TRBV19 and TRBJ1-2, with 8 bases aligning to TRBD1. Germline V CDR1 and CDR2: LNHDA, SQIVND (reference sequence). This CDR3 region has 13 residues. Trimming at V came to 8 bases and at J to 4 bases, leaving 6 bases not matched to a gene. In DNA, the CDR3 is TGTGCCAGTCGCCCAGGGGGCATCTATGGCTACACCTTC. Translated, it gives CASRPGGIYGYTF.

CDR3 sequence (DNA): TGTGCCAGCAAAGCGGGGGGGCCGGTTGTCACAGATACGCAGTATTTT. Encoded protein: CASKAGGPVVTDTQYF. The chain uses TRBV7-8 and TRBJ2-3; TRBD2 matches 10 bases. This CDR3 spans 16 amino acids. V trimming: 7 bases; J trimming: 2 bases; junction bases outside the gene matches: 9. The germline CDR1 and CDR2 sequences are SGHVS and FQNEAQ.

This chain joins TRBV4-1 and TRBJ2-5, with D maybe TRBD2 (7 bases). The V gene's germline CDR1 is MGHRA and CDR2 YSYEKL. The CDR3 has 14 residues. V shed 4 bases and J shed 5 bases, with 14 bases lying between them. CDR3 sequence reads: CASSLGGEIETQYF. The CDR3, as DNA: TGCGCCAGCAGCCTAGGGGGGGAGATTGAGACCCAGTACTTC.

CDR3 sequence: CASSPRPGNEQYF. CDR3 sequence (DNA): TGTGCCAGCAGTCCTCGCCCAGGGAACGAGCAGTACTTC. V is TRBV27 and J is TRBJ2-7; a possible D gene is TRBD1 (5 bases). V was pared by 5 bases and J by 5 bases, with 13 bases between. Germline CDR1 is MNHEY and CDR2 is SMNVEV (reference sequence). CDR3 length: 13 residues.